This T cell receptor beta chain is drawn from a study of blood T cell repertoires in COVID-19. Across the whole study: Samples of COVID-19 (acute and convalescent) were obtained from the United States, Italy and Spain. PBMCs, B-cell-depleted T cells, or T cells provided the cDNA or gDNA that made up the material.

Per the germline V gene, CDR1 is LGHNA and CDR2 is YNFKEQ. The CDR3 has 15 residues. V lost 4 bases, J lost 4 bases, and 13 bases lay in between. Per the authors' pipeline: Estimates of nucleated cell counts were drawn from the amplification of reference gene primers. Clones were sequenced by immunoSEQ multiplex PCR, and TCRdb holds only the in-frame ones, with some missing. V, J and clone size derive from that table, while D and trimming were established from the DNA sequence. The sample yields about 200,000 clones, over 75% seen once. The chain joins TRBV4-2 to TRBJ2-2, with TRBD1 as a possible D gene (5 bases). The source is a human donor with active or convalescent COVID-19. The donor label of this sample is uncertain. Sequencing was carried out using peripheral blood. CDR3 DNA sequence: TGTGCCAGCAGCCCCAAGGACACGATCACCGGGGAGCTGTTTTTT. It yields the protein CASSPKDTITGELFF.